This entry lists 20 T cell receptor beta chains sequenced from one sample in a study of blood T cell repertoires in COVID-19. Profiling relied on immunoSEQ multiplex PCR, and the TCRdb table lists in-frame clones only, not all of them. This sample carries approximately 190,000 clones, approximately 83% of them seen once, and the ten largest clones take around 7.5%. Sequencing was done on a sample of PBMCs or T cells enriched from blood (not recorded which). These receptors were obtained from a man in his forties who had recovered from COVID-19.

The sample holds a few counts of this clone. The chain combines TRBV18 with TRBJ2-7; possibly TRBD1 for D (5 bases). Germline V CDR1 and CDR2: KGHSH, LQKENI. The CDR3 runs to 13 residues. V lost 3 bases and J 3 bases, leaving 9 bases between the germline ends. CDR3 bases: TGTGCCAGCTCACCGACAGTATTCTACGAGCAGTACTTC. Translated, it gives CASSPTVFYEQYF. The entire variable domain, with the rest obtained from reference TRBV18 and TRBJ2-7, is as follows: NAGVMQNPRHLVRRRGQEARLRCSPMKGHSHVYWYRQLPEEGLKFMVYLQKENIIDESGMPKERFSAEFPKEGPSILRIQQVVRGDSAAYFCASSPTVFYEQYFGPGTRLTVT.

The chain recombines TRBV30 with TRBJ1-4; TRBD1 matches at 8 bases. The CDR3 covers 15 residues. The germline V gene has CDR1 GTSNPN and CDR2 SVGIG (reference sequence). J was trimmed by 5 bases and V by 1 base; bases with no gene match: 6. The CDR3: CAWSAGQGRNEKLFF. The CDR3, as DNA: TGTGCCTGGAGTGCTGGACAGGGCAGAAATGAAAAACTGTTTTTT. The entire variable domain, with the rest obtained from reference TRBV30 and TRBJ1-4, is as follows: SQTIHQWPATLVQPVGSPLSLECTVEGTSNPNLYWYRQAAGRGLQLLFYSVGIGQISSEVPQNLSASRPQDRQFILSSKKLLLSDSGFYLCAWSAGQGRNEKLFFGSGTQLSVL.

The gene calls are TRBV25-1 and TRBJ1-4; perhaps TRBD1 as D (5 bases). Germline V lookup: CDR1 MGHDK, CDR2 SYGVNS. Trimming stripped 4 bases from V and 6 bases from J, with 15 bases between. The CDR3 totals 15 residues. This chain's CDR3 is CASSGTGPGYEKLFF. The CDR3, as DNA: TGTGCCAGCAGTGGCACAGGTCCCGGATATGAAAAACTGTTTTTT. The whole variable domain, filled in from reference TRBV25-1 and TRBJ1-4, reads EADIYQTPRYLVIGTGKKITLECSQTMGHDKMYWYQQDPGMELHLIHYSYGVNSTEKGDLSSESTVSRIRTEHFPLTLESARPSHTSQYLCASSGTGPGYEKLFFGSGTQLSVL.

This clone was seen more than once but under ten times. The rearrangement joins TRBV7-2 to TRBJ1-1; no reliable D call. Germline CDR1 SGHTA, CDR2 FQGNSA. The V gene lost 5 bases and the J gene lost 4 bases, with 14 bases spanning the gap. The CDR3 runs to 14 residues. CDR3 protein: CASSTQGGVTEAFF. The CDR3 bases are TGTGCCAGCAGCACACAAGGCGGGGTCACTGAAGCTTTCTTT. Based on the CDR3 plus reference TRBV7-2 and TRBJ1-1, the full variable domain is GAGVSQSPSNKVTEKGKDVELRCDPISGHTALYWYRQSLGQGLEFLIYFQGNSAPDKSGLPSDRFSAERTGGSVSTLTIQRTQQEDSAVYLCASSTQGGVTEAFFGQGTRLTVV.

This clone ranks as medium-sized. The V and J genes are TRBV19 and TRBJ1-5; D remains ambiguous. This CDR3 is built from 14 residues. Germline-derived CDR1 and CDR2 are LNHDA and SQIVND (reference sequence). Trimming stripped 5 bases from V and 1 base from J, with 9 bases between. CDR3 bases: TGTGCCAGTAGTCCGAGTCTGAGCAATCAGCCCCAGCATTTT. Its translation is CASSPSLSNQPQHF.

This clone was detected a few times. The rearrangement uses TRBV28 and TRBJ2-7; the match to TRBD1 covers 10 bases. CDR3 size: 15 residues. With 2 bases clipped from V and 4 bases from J, the junction kept 5 bases outside the gene matches. CDR1 and CDR2 from the germline V gene are MDHEN and SYDVKM. CDR3 sequence (DNA): TGTGCCAGCAGTTTACGGACAGGGGGAGAGTACGAGCAGTACTTC. Translation gives CASSLRTGGEYEQYF.

This sequence joins TRBV7-6 and TRBJ2-7; 7 bases line up with TRBD2. Germline V lookup: CDR1 SGHVS, CDR2 FNYEAQ. Unmatched junction bases numbered 6, after V lost 4 bases and J lost 0 bases. This CDR3 is 15 amino acids long. The CDR3 bases are TGTGCCAGCAGCTCTTCGAGCGGGGACTCCTACGAGCAGTACTTC. Amino acids: CASSSSSGDSYEQYF. The full variable domain, with the rest looked up from reference TRBV7-6 and TRBJ2-7, is GAGVSQSPRYKVTKRGQDVALRCDPISGHVSLYWYRQALGQGPEFLTYFNYEAQQDKSGLPNDRFSAERPEGSISTLTIQRTEQRDSAMYRCASSSSSGDSYEQYFGPGTRLTVT.

The V and J genes are TRBV10-3 and TRBJ2-5; a possible D gene is TRBD1 (5 bases). Germline CDR1 reads ENHRY; CDR2 reads SYGVKD. V was trimmed by 0 bases and J by 5 bases, leaving 16 bases between them. The CDR3 is 16 amino acids. The chain's CDR3 is CAISESPDSIQETQYF. The DNA of the CDR3 is TGTGCCATCAGTGAGTCCCCCGACAGTATCCAGGAGACCCAGTACTTC.

V usage is TRBV24-1 and J usage is TRBJ2-5; 8 positions match TRBD1. This CDR3 has 17 amino acids. Germline V gene sequence: CDR1 KGHDR, CDR2 SFDVKD. With V trimmed by 4 bases and J by 3 bases, 12 bases remained unmatched. CDR3 residues: CATSDPRTGRQEETQYF. In DNA form, the CDR3 reads TGTGCCACCAGTGACCCAAGGACAGGGAGGCAAGAAGAGACCCAGTACTTC.

This clone showed up just a few times. The chain employs TRBV11-2 and TRBJ2-1; tentatively, D is TRBD1 (6 bases). The CDR3 consists of 17 residues. Germline loops: CDR1 SGHAT, CDR2 FQNNGV. V was cut by 2 bases and J by 0 bases, with 14 bases left in between. This CDR3 is CASSLIRQVSSYNEQFF. CDR3 sequence (DNA): TGTGCCAGCAGCTTAATACGACAGGTGAGCTCCTACAATGAGCAGTTCTTC.

The J gene is TRBJ2-5, the V gene TRBV5-4; TRBD2 agrees at 8 bases. The V gene's germline CDR1 is SGHNT and CDR2 YYREEE (reference sequence). The CDR3 contains 17 residues. J gave up 1 base and V 0 bases, and 8 bases lay outside the gene matches. CDR3 sequence: CASSLAGVAGLQETQYF. In nucleotides, the CDR3 is TGTGCCAGCAGCTTGGCCGGGGTAGCGGGGCTCCAAGAGACCCAGTACTTC.

The chain couples TRBV10-3 to TRBJ1-2; D uncertain. Germline V gives CDR1 ENHRY, CDR2 SYGVKD. Trimming removed 10 bases at V and 2 bases at J, with 11 bases between. This CDR3 contains 12 residues. CDR3 sequence reads: CATSPGNYGYTF. The CDR3 DNA follows: TGTGCCACTAGCCCCGGGAACTATGGCTACACCTTC.

The chain couples TRBV5-6 to TRBJ2-7; maybe TRBD1 (6 bases). With 1 base removed from V and 4 bases from J, the gap between germline ends came to 12 bases. This CDR3 region has 14 residues. Looked up from germline, CDR1 is SGHDT and CDR2 is YYEEEE. The chain's CDR3 is CASSLRQGKYEQYF. The CDR3 DNA reads as TGTGCCAGCAGCTTGAGGCAGGGGAAATACGAGCAGTACTTC.

The CDR3 nucleotides read TGTGCCACCAGCAATCTAGGCTATGTCTACGAGCAGTACTTC. This gives the protein CATSNLGYVYEQYF. The rearrangement uses TRBV15 and TRBJ2-7, with unresolved D. Trimming stripped 4 bases from V and 3 bases from J, with 13 bases between. CDR1 is LNHNV and CDR2 is YYDKDF in the germline V gene (reference sequence). The CDR3 loop spans 14 amino acids.

The V gene is TRBV7-2, the J gene TRBJ2-7, with unresolved D. The CDR3 contains 13 residues. Trimming took off 1 base at V and 5 bases at J, with 9 bases between the two ends. The V gene's germline CDR1 is SGHTA and CDR2 FQGNSA. As DNA, the CDR3 is TGTGCCAGCAGCTTAGTACAGACACACGAGCAGTACTTC. Amino acid sequence: CASSLVQTHEQYF.

The CDR3 region is CASSPGGERSDEQFF. CDR3 sequence (DNA): TGTGCCAGCAGCCCGGGGGGCGAGCGCTCGGATGAGCAGTTCTTC. J is TRBJ2-1 and V is TRBV7-3; perhaps TRBD2 as D (7 bases). The V gene's germline CDR1 is SGHTA and CDR2 FQGTGA. CDR3 length equals 15 residues. V dropped 5 bases and J dropped 8 bases, with 19 bases sitting between them.

This clone was counted a single time. The chain combines TRBV27 with TRBJ1-1; D unresolved. There are 13 residues in the CDR3. V shed 5 bases and J shed 1 base, with 8 bases lying between them. Germline CDR1 MNHEY, CDR2 SMNVEV (reference sequence). CDR3 loop: CASSLGGNTEAFF. The CDR3 DNA reads TGTGCCAGCAGTCTCGGAGGGAACACTGAAGCTTTCTTT.

The chain combines TRBV5-4 with TRBJ1-1; D might be TRBD1 (5 bases). V lost 9 bases and J 7 bases, leaving 19 bases between the germline ends. This CDR3 region has 13 residues. Germline lookup yields CDR1 SGHNT and CDR2 YYREEE (reference sequence). The CDR3 sequence: CATGGVAGFEAFF. The CDR3 DNA reads TGTGCCACTGGGGGGGTGGCGGGATTTGAAGCTTTCTTT.

This clone was seen a handful of times. The genes are TRBV25-1 and TRBJ1-5; D is ambiguous. The V and J ends lost 8 bases and 3 bases respectively, with 11 bases between them. Germline V gives CDR1 MGHDK, CDR2 SYGVNS. This CDR3 contains 13 residues. CDR3 sequence (DNA): TGTGCCAGCCGCGGAAGTTACAATCAGCCCCAGCATTTT. Protein: CASRGSYNQPQHF.

This chain joins TRBV6-1 and TRBJ2-1; D might be TRBD1 (7 bases). The CDR3 is 16 amino acids. The germline V gene encodes CDR1 MNHNS and CDR2 SASEGT. V lost 4 bases and J lost 9, with 22 bases in between. CDR3 in DNA: TGTGCCAGCAGTGCCACCGACAGGGAGGTCTTCGGTGAGCAGTTCTTC. Residues: CASSATDREVFGEQFF.